This T cell receptor beta chain was captured in a study of CD8 T cells in Susac syndrome. Germline V CDR1 and CDR2: SGHRS, YFSETQ. The junction had 5 bases not matched to a gene; V was cut back by 2 bases and J by 3 bases. The CDR3 spans 14 residues. RNA amounts of about 0.5 to 1 ug underwent reverse transcription with random hexamers. Each CDR3 protein is one row after TCRdb ran MiXCR on the immunoSEQ multiplex PCR reads. Of about 180,000 distinct CDR3 sequences listed, just under 95% are singletons. This receptor was obtained from a human donor with Susac syndrome. This chain joins TRBV5-1 and TRBJ2-7; 7 nucleotides agree with TRBD1. Sample: CD4+ T cells from PBMCs. The CDR3 DNA follows: TGCGCCAGCAGCTTTACCCGGGACAGCTACGAGCAGTACTTC. Translation gives CASSFTRDSYEQYF.